This is a list of T cell receptor beta chains from one sample in a study of vaccination effects on CD4 cells after COVID-19. No antigens are known for them. Here immunoSEQ multiplex PCR was the method, and the copy in TCRdb shows in-frame clones only, minus some. This sample has 9,500 to 15,000 clones, with approximately 71% found just once. Here the sequenced sample was CD4+ T cells from PBMCs cultured with SARS-CoV-2 spike peptides, taken after COVID-19 vaccination. Every receptor here comes from a human donor who received a COVID-19 vaccine. Both conserved end residues are part of each CDR3. Fields, in order: clone size, V gene, D gene, CDR3 length, J gene, CDR3 protein, CDR3 DNA. A D gene is named only where the DNA matches it firmly. Some rows mark clone size as missing; the rest say once, few, many or name a class of expanded clone.

>few|TRBV5-1|.|13|TRBJ1-5
CASSLEGRQPQHF
TGCGCCAGCAGCTTGGAGGGCAGACAGCCCCAGCATTTT
>.|TRBV20-1|.|13|TRBJ1-4
CSASGGGGEKLFF
TGCAGTGCTAGTGGAGGGGGTGGTGAAAAACTGTTTTTT
>.|TRBV5-1|.|14|TRBJ2-1
CASSLTRVTNEQFF
TGCGCCAGCAGCTTGACAAGGGTAACGAATGAGCAGTTCTTC
>.|TRBV4-2|.|14|TRBJ1-4
CASSQGPGREKLFF
TGTGCCAGCAGCCAAGGCCCAGGGCGCGAAAAACTGTTTTTT
>.|TRBV4-1|TRBD2|16|TRBJ2-1
CASSLSPGLARDEQFF
TGCGCCAGCAGTTTGTCTCCGGGACTAGCTCGGGATGAGCAGTTCTTC
>.|TRBV6-5|TRBD1|14|TRBJ2-1
CASSYRTGDNEQFF
TGTGCCAGCAGTTACCGGACAGGGGACAATGAGCAGTTCTTC
>medium-sized|TRBV27|TRBD1|14|TRBJ1-2
CASSLSHGTGRYTF
TGTGCCAGCAGTTTATCACACGGGACAGGGCGCTACACCTTC
>.|TRBV5-5|.|16|TRBJ1-5
CASSSEGGVLSQPQHF
TGTGCCAGCAGCTCGGAGGGGGGGGTCCTGTCTCAGCCCCAGCATTTT
>.|TRBV7-2|TRBD2|15|TRBJ2-1
CASSLAGGNYNEQFF
TGTGCCAGCAGCTTAGCGGGGGGGAATTACAATGAGCAGTTCTTC
>.|TRBV28|.|12|TRBJ1-6
CASSSNNSPLHF
TGTGCCAGCAGCTCGAATAATTCACCCCTCCACTTT